A selection of T cell receptor beta chains follows, all from one sample in a study of OX40 agonist ivuxolimab in advanced cancers. Using immunoSEQ multiplex PCR, the repertoire was profiled, and TCRdb retains in-frame clones only, with some absent. Of 65,000 to 75,000 clones in the sample, about nine tenths are singletons; the top ten hold about 0.95%. Sequencing was performed on CD4+ or CD8+ T cells sorted from blood, taken in a trial of the OX40 agonist ivuxolimab. The receptors shown here come from an adult with an advanced solid tumor such as melanoma, head and neck, liver or kidney cancer. Each CDR3 is given with its conserved first and last residue. The D gene is left open where the match is weak. Not every row has a clone size; where given, it reads once, few, many or a size class.

v_gene	j_gene	d_gene	abundance	CDR3aa	CDR3nt
TRBV7-9	TRBJ1-1	NA	NA	CASSYEGNTEAFF	TGTGCCAGCAGCTATGAGGGGAACACTGAAGCTTTCTTT
TRBV4-2	TRBJ2-7	TRBD1	NA	CASSQETGYEQYF	TGTGCCAGCAGCCAAGAGACAGGGTACGAGCAGTACTTC
TRBV30	TRBJ1-2	NA	once	CAWSDNTYGYTF	TGTGCCTGGAGTGATAACACCTATGGCTACACCTTC
TRBV25-1	TRBJ1-1	NA	NA	CASSETYFGRAFF	TGTGCCAGCAGTGAGACCTATTTCGGTCGAGCTTTCTTT
TRBV12-5	TRBJ2-5	NA	NA	CASGFRGAVETQYF	TGTGCTAGTGGTTTTCGGGGGGCCGTGGAGACCCAGTACTTC
TRBV5-1	TRBJ2-5	NA	NA	CASSLVPRQNQETQYF	TGCGCCAGCAGCTTGGTACCCAGACAGAACCAAGAGACCCAGTACTTC
TRBV12-5	TRBJ2-1	NA	NA	CASGAVSGARFF	TGTGCTAGTGGGGCCGTCTCAGGGGCCCGGTTCTTC
TRBV5-1	TRBJ2-1	TRBD2	NA	CASSLASGGPKKQFF	TGCGCCAGCAGCTTGGCTAGCGGGGGGCCCAAAAAGCAGTTCTTC
TRBV7-2	TRBJ2-1	TRBD2	NA	CASSLEPSGGDEQFF	TGTGCCAGCAGCTTAGAGCCTAGCGGGGGGGATGAGCAGTTCTTC
TRBV28	TRBJ1-6	TRBD1	NA	CASSSGQGGRSPLHF	TGTGCCAGCAGTTCCGGACAGGGGGGACGTTCACCCCTCCACTTT
TRBV2	TRBJ2-1	TRBD2	once	CASRGTSGAREQFF	TGTGCCAGCAGGGGGACTAGCGGGGCTAGGGAGCAGTTCTTC
TRBV5-1	TRBJ1-1	NA	NA	CASSLVGLVGNTEAFF	TGCGCCAGCAGCTTGGTTGGGCTTGTTGGGAACACTGAAGCTTTCTTT
TRBV27	TRBJ2-6	TRBD1	NA	CASSPNRGFSGANVLTF	TGTGCCAGCAGTCCCAACAGGGGATTCTCTGGGGCCAACGTCCTGACTTTC
TRBV10-1	TRBJ2-6	NA	NA	CASSVGNSGAGANVLTF	TGCGCCAGCAGTGTGGGTAACTCCGGGGCTGGGGCCAACGTCCTGACTTTC
TRBV6-1	TRBJ1-5	TRBD1	NA	CASSEVRGQGAKLSNQPQHF	TGTGCCAGCAGTGAAGTTCGGGGACAGGGAGCGAAATTAAGCAATCAGCCCCAGCATTTT
TRBV29-1	TRBJ2-1	NA	NA	CSVDTGVSEQFF	TGCAGCGTTGACACTGGGGTCAGTGAGCAGTTCTTC
TRBV7-9	TRBJ2-3	NA	NA	CASRGTAAADTQYF	TGTGCCAGCAGGGGGACGGCTGCGGCAGATACGCAGTATTTT
TRBV29-1	TRBJ2-1	TRBD1	NA	CSVAGGTGLYNEQFF	TGCAGCGTTGCTGGGGGGACAGGTCTGTACAATGAGCAGTTCTTC
TRBV6-6	TRBJ2-1	NA	NA	CAIRGRYNEQFF	TGTGCCATAAGGGGGAGGTACAATGAGCAGTTCTTC
TRBV11-2	TRBJ2-3	TRBD2	NA	CASSLDRVAGGPDTQYF	TGTGCCAGCAGCTTAGATCGAGTAGCGGGGGGCCCAGATACGCAGTATTTT
TRBV27	TRBJ2-7	TRBD1	NA	CASSLSQGGSYEQYF	TGTGCCAGCAGTTTATCACAGGGGGGCTCCTACGAGCAGTACTTC
TRBV7-2	TRBJ1-1	NA	NA	CASSRGAITEAFF	TGTGCCAGCAGCCGAGGAGCAATCACTGAAGCTTTCTTT
TRBV11-2	TRBJ2-7	NA	few	CASSLDPGVSYEQYF	TGTGCCAGCAGCTTAGATCCGGGGGTCTCCTACGAGCAGTACTTC
TRBV2	TRBJ1-1	NA	NA	CASSAEANTEAFF	TGTGCCAGCAGTGCTGAGGCAAACACTGAAGCTTTCTTT
TRBV4-2	TRBJ2-7	NA	NA	CASSQPDFYEQYF	TGTGCCAGCAGCCAACCGGACTTCTACGAGCAGTACTTC
TRBV11-2	TRBJ2-5	NA	NA	CASSPPAVQETQYF	TGTGCCAGCAGCCCTCCCGCGGTTCAAGAGACCCAGTACTTC
TRBV10-1	TRBJ1-1	NA	NA	CASSEHVTGAFF	TGCGCCAGCAGTGAGCATGTCACTGGGGCTTTCTTT
TRBV11-2	TRBJ2-1	NA	NA	CASSYYNEQFF	TGTGCCAGCAGCTATTACAATGAGCAGTTCTTC
TRBV7-9	TRBJ1-5	NA	NA	CASSFQGRQPQHF	TGTGCCAGCAGCTTTCAGGGGCGGCAGCCCCAGCATTTT
TRBV6-6	TRBJ1-1	NA	NA	CASSYSGWTAEAFF	TGTGCCAGCAGTTACTCGGGTTGGACAGCTGAAGCTTTCTTT
TRBV12-2	TRBJ1-3	NA	NA	CASRPGRISGNTIYF	TGTGCAAGTCGCCCGGGACGGATCTCTGGAAACACCATATATTTT
TRBV5-1	TRBJ2-7	NA	NA	CASSSQVRYEQYF	TGCGCCAGCAGCTCTCAGGTCCGCTACGAGCAGTACTTC
TRBV5-1	TRBJ2-7	TRBD1	NA	CASSTGDSNDYEQYF	TGCGCCAGCAGCACCGGGGACAGCAACGACTACGAGCAGTACTTC
TRBV18	TRBJ2-2	NA	NA	CASSRGNTGELFF	TGTGCCAGCTCACGTGGAAACACCGGGGAGCTGTTTTTT
TRBV7-2	TRBJ1-2	NA	NA	CASSLDEGLYGYTF	TGTGCCAGCAGCTTAGATGAAGGTCTGTATGGCTACACCTTC
TRBV11-2	TRBJ2-1	TRBD1	NA	CASSTDRGLYNEQFF	TGTGCCAGCAGCACGGACAGGGGCCTTTACAATGAGCAGTTCTTC
TRBV10-3	TRBJ2-1	TRBD1	NA	CAISEKNRDRGRGEQFF	TGTGCCATCAGTGAGAAAAACCGGGACAGGGGGCGGGGTGAGCAGTTCTTC
TRBV16	TRBJ2-6	TRBD1	NA	CASSQMRTGRSGANVLTF	TGTGCCAGCAGCCAAATGAGGACAGGCAGGTCTGGGGCCAACGTCCTGACTTTC
TRBV6-5	TRBJ2-7	NA	NA	CASSYSPAVKQYF	TGTGCCAGCAGTTACTCGCCGGCGGTTAAGCAGTACTTC
TRBV6-5	TRBJ2-5	NA	NA	CASSLSRDSQETQYF	TGTGCCAGCAGCCTATCTCGGGACTCCCAAGAGACCCAGTACTTC
TRBV18	TRBJ1-1	TRBD1	NA	CASSPGTVNTEAFF	TGTGCCAGCTCACCAGGGACAGTGAACACTGAAGCTTTCTTT
TRBV5-1	TRBJ2-6	NA	NA	CASSLGTGANVLTF	TGCGCCAGCAGCTTGGGTACTGGGGCCAACGTCCTGACTTTC
TRBV12-5	TRBJ2-3	TRBD2	NA	CASGPRGGGMDTQYF	TGTGCTAGTGGTCCCCGGGGCGGGGGGATGGATACGCAGTATTTT
TRBV29-1	TRBJ2-3	TRBD2	NA	CSVATSGGATDTQYF	TGCAGCGTGGCGACTAGCGGGGGGGCCACAGATACGCAGTATTTT
TRBV5-1	TRBJ1-2	NA	NA	CASSLEQGGGYTF	TGCGCCAGCAGCTTGGAACAGGGCGGTGGCTACACCTTC
TRBV7-2	TRBJ1-5	NA	NA	CASSLSSSYSNQPQHF	TGTGCCAGCAGCTTAAGTTCCAGCTATAGCAATCAGCCCCAGCATTTT
TRBV5-1	TRBJ2-3	TRBD2	NA	CASSLASGGAKDTQYF	TGCGCCAGCAGCTTGGCCAGCGGGGGGGCCAAGGATACGCAGTATTTT
TRBV7-9	TRBJ1-1	NA	NA	CASSSRVMSTEAFF	TGTGCCAGCAGCTCCAGGGTCATGTCTACTGAAGCTTTCTTT
TRBV5-1	TRBJ1-6	NA	NA	CASSDQRGFNSPLHF	TGCGCCAGCAGCGATCAAAGGGGCTTTAATTCACCCCTCCACTTT
TRBV5-1	TRBJ2-6	TRBD1	NA	CASSRTGGSGANVLTF	TGCGCCAGCAGCAGGACAGGGGGCTCTGGGGCCAACGTCCTGACTTTC
TRBV18	TRBJ2-7	TRBD1	NA	CASSRDRVSEQYF	TGTGCCAGCTCCCGGGACAGGGTTAGCGAGCAGTACTTC
TRBV5-6	TRBJ2-7	NA	NA	CASSLLAGEQYF	TGTGCCAGCAGCCTCCTCGCCGGGGAGCAGTACTTC
TRBV7-2	TRBJ1-2	TRBD1	once	CASSLQGGDGYTF	TGTGCCAGCAGCTTACAGGGGGGCGATGGCTACACCTTC
TRBV6-1	TRBJ1-2	TRBD1	NA	CASMWDREIYTF	TGTGCCAGCATGTGGGACAGGGAGATTTACACCTTC
TRBV19	TRBJ2-5	TRBD1	NA	CASSDRGRETQYF	TGTGCCAGTAGTGACAGGGGGCGAGAGACCCAGTACTTC
TRBV2	TRBJ1-1	TRBD1	NA	CASSEQGQDTEAFF	TGTGCCAGCAGCGAACAGGGGCAGGACACTGAAGCTTTCTTT
TRBV4-2	TRBJ2-5	TRBD2	NA	CASSQRGSGGQETQYF	TGTGCCAGCAGCCAGAGGGGTAGCGGGGGCCAAGAGACCCAGTACTTC
TRBV19	TRBJ1-5	NA	NA	CASSIYGFGDNQPQHF	TGTGCCAGTAGTATATATGGGTTTGGGGACAATCAGCCCCAGCATTTT
TRBV27	TRBJ2-3	NA	NA	CASSLRAGSTDTQYF	TGTGCCAGCAGTTTAAGGGCAGGCAGCACAGATACGCAGTATTTT